One and the same sample provided the 20 T cell receptor beta chains below, sequenced in a study of T cell clones after liver transplantation. TCRdb's table, derived via immunoSEQ multiplex PCR, lists solely in-frame clones and lacks some. The table includes 70,000 or so clones, roughly 92% detected once. The sample here was CD4+ T cells from blood, taken about 26 months after liver transplant. The receptors shown here come from a human patient who received a liver transplant. The T cells may partly be graft donor cells.

This chain links TRBV27 with TRBJ2-4, with TRBD2 identical over 7 bases. The trim removed 4 bases at V and 14 bases at J, leaving 26 bases unmatched. Germline CDR1 and CDR2: MNHEY and SMNVEV (reference sequence). The CDR3 is 18 amino acids. Here the CDR3 reads CASSSLPGPQYLAGMKYF. CDR3 coding DNA: TGTGCCAGCAGTTCTCTGCCAGGGCCGCAATACTTAGCGGGTATGAAGTACTTC.

This chain joins TRBV5-1 and TRBJ1-2; D is unclear. CDR3 length equals 15 residues. Germline-derived CDR1 and CDR2 are SGHRS and YFSETQ. Trimming took off 0 bases at V and 3 bases at J, with 12 bases between the two ends. The chain's CDR3 is CASSLVRALDYGYTF. The CDR3 DNA sequence: TGCGCCAGCAGCTTGGTCCGGGCGCTGGACTATGGCTACACCTTC. Variable domain in full (rest from reference TRBV5-1 and TRBJ1-2): KAGVTQTPRYLIKTRGQQVTLSCSPISGHRSVSWYQQTPGQGLQFLFEYFSETQRNKGNFPGRFSGRQFSNSRSEMNVSTLELGDSALYLCASSLVRALDYGYTFGSGTRLTVV.

The genes are TRBV7-9 and TRBJ2-5; D might be TRBD2 (5 bases). Trimming took 11 bases from V and 3 from J, leaving 10 bases between them. Germline V gene data show CDR1 as SEHNR and CDR2 as FQNEAQ (reference sequence). There are 11 residues in the CDR3. The CDR3 sequence: CAGLAEETQYF. CDR3 nucleotides: TGTGCCGGACTGGCGGAAGAGACCCAGTACTTC.

V and J are TRBV10-1 and TRBJ2-7, with a tentative D call TRBD1 (5 bases). The CDR3 runs 13 residues. The ends were cut back, 0 bases at V and 5 bases at J, with 8 bases in the middle. Germline lookup yields CDR1 WNHNN and CDR2 SYGVQD (reference sequence). CDR3 DNA: TGCGCCAGCAGTGAGTCCGTGGGGCACGAGCAGTACTTC. Translated, it gives CASSESVGHEQYF.

The chain joins TRBV7-3 to TRBJ2-3, with D possibly matching TRBD1 (6 bases). Per germline, CDR1 SGHTA and CDR2 FQGTGA. The CDR3 runs 13 residues. Trimming removed 2 bases from V and 4 bases from J, with 7 bases in between. CDR3 residues: CASSLGGPDTQYF. CDR3 DNA: TGTGCCAGCAGCTTAGGGGGCCCAGATACGCAGTATTTT.

This sequence joins TRBV5-6 and TRBJ1-4; D not resolved. Germline V lookup: CDR1 SGHDT, CDR2 YYEEEE. V was shortened by 1 base and J by 7 bases, with 11 bases between the two germline ends. The CDR3 sequence is 14 residues long. The CDR3 sequence is CASSLRQHGEKLFF. The CDR3 DNA sequence: TGTGCCAGCAGCTTGCGCCAACACGGTGAAAAACTGTTTTTT.

This clone has a single count. The chain uses TRBV27 and TRBJ2-3; 7 positions agree with TRBD2. CDR3 size: 15 residues. The J segment lost 1 base and the V segment lost 3 bases, leaving 4 bases of the junction unmatched. Germline CDR1 is MNHEY and CDR2 is SMNVEV (reference sequence). The CDR3 region is CASSFAGEGTDTQYF. CDR3 nucleotides: TGTGCCAGCAGTTTCGCGGGAGAGGGCACAGATACGCAGTATTTT.

The chain combines TRBV7-3 with TRBJ2-6, with D possibly TRBD2 on 5 matching bases. CDR1 SGHTA and CDR2 FQGTGA come from the germline V gene. Trimming pared 5 bases from V and 0 bases from J, leaving 11 bases between. The CDR3 extends over 16 amino acids. CDR3 protein: CASSAEARSGANVLTF. The CDR3 bases are TGTGCCAGCAGCGCGGAGGCCCGCTCTGGGGCCAACGTCCTGACTTTC.

This chain joins TRBV2 and TRBJ1-4; the D is unclear. The CDR3 runs to 15 residues. CDR1 is SNHLY and CDR2 is FYNNEI in the germline V gene. V lost 4 bases, J lost 2 bases, and 11 bases lay in between. The CDR3 nucleotides are TGTGCCAGCAGTGGGAGGGTGTCGACTAATGAAAAACTGTTTTTT. This codes for CASSGRVSTNEKLFF.

V usage is TRBV19 and J usage is TRBJ2-5; D might be TRBD2 (6 bases). V dropped 4 bases and J dropped 5 bases, with 20 bases sitting between them. CDR1 is LNHDA and CDR2 is SQIVND in the germline V gene (reference sequence). This CDR3 contains 16 residues. Here the CDR3 reads CASSRRDSHPQETQYF. Here the CDR3 DNA reads TGTGCCAGTAGTAGGCGGGACTCCCACCCCCAGGAGACCCAGTACTTC.

The rearrangement uses TRBV11-3 and TRBJ2-3; D call uncertain. The CDR3 is 12 amino acids. The V end lost 3 bases, the J end lost 5 bases, and 6 bases lay between the germline ends. Germline loops: CDR1 SGHNT, CDR2 YENEEA. Here the CDR3 DNA reads TGTGCCAGCAGCTTTCGAGGAGATACGCAGTATTTT. Protein: CASSFRGDTQYF.

V usage is TRBV19 and J usage is TRBJ1-5, with TRBD1 matching over 9 bases. The V segment lost 10 bases and the J segment 1 base; nucleotides outside the gene matches: 14. CDR1 and CDR2 (germline): LNHDA, SQIVND (reference sequence). This CDR3 is 17 amino acids long. The CDR3 is CATQMGTGRRSNQPQHF. DNA for the CDR3: TGTGCCACGCAAATGGGGACAGGGAGAAGGAGCAATCAGCCCCAGCATTTT.

V and J are TRBV29-1 and TRBJ1-1; D unresolved. Trimming removed 7 bases at V and 4 bases at J, with 19 bases between. The germline CDR1 and CDR2 sequences are SQVTM and ANQGSEA. CDR3 size: 14 residues. CDR3: CSAVRTGIGTEAFF. The CDR3 bases are TGCAGCGCCGTCAGAACGGGGATCGGCACTGAAGCTTTCTTT.

The genes are TRBV12-5 and TRBJ2-2; D is possibly TRBD2 (7 bases). V was trimmed by 5 bases and J by 2 bases, leaving 15 bases between them. Germline loops: CDR1 LGHNT, CDR2 FRNRAP. The length of the CDR3 is 16 residues. For the CDR3, the DNA is TGTGCTAGTGGTCCCCGGGGGGCAGCAAACACCGGGGAGCTGTTTTTT. Translated: CASGPRGAANTGELFF.

The chain joins TRBV10-3 to TRBJ2-4; D uncertain. Germline-derived CDR1 and CDR2 are ENHRY and SYGVKD. This CDR3 has 15 amino acids. Trimming shortened V by 1 base and J by 8 bases, and 15 bases separated the two germline ends. In DNA form, the CDR3 reads TGTGCCATCAGTGAGTGGACGGGCCCCAGGCACATTCAGTACTTC. It specifies CAISEWTGPRHIQYF.

CDR3 sequence (DNA): TGTGCCAGCAGCCATTCAACAGGGCCGGGGAACACTGAAGCTTTCTTT. Its protein product is CASSHSTGPGNTEAFF. The chain employs TRBV11-3 and TRBJ1-1, with a weak D call TRBD1 (6 bases). CDR3 size: 16 residues. Germline V lookup: CDR1 SGHNT, CDR2 YENEEA. With 5 bases removed from V and 1 base from J, the gap between germline ends came to 17 bases. Combining the CDR3 with reference TRBV11-3 and TRBJ1-1 gives the whole variable domain EAGVVQSPRYKIIEKKQPVAFWCNPISGHNTLYWYLQNLGQGPELLIRYENEEAVDDSQLPKDRFSAERLKGVDSTLKIQPAELGDSAVYLCASSHSTGPGNTEAFFGQGTRLTVV.

The chain couples TRBV18 to TRBJ1-4; D is ambiguous. There are 13 residues in the CDR3. V lost 3 bases and J lost 7, with 9 bases in between. Germline values: CDR1 KGHSH, CDR2 LQKENI. The CDR3 region is CASSPPAVEKLFF. The DNA of the CDR3 is TGTGCCAGCTCACCGCCGGCCGTTGAAAAACTGTTTTTT.

The chain combines TRBV18 with TRBJ2-7; a weak D match, TRBD1 (5 bases). The CDR3 sequence is 15 residues long. V lost 3 bases, J lost 4 bases, and 16 bases lay in between. The germline V gene encodes CDR1 KGHSH and CDR2 LQKENI. In DNA, the CDR3 is TGTGCCAGCTCACCTCCGGGCAGGGTTTCTTACGAGCAGTACTTC. Amino acid sequence: CASSPPGRVSYEQYF.

V is TRBV5-4 and J is TRBJ1-3; D unresolved. With 1 base removed from V and 0 bases from J, the gap between germline ends came to 14 bases. The CDR3 extends over 17 amino acids. Per germline, CDR1 SGHNT and CDR2 YYREEE (reference sequence). This CDR3 is CASSLSAGHLSGNTIYF. The CDR3 DNA is TGTGCCAGCAGCTTGTCTGCGGGCCATCTCTCTGGAAACACCATATATTTT.

V usage is TRBV11-2 and J usage is TRBJ1-5; D possibly corresponds to TRBD1 (6 bases). CDR3 length equals 15 residues. In germline, CDR1 is SGHAT, CDR2 FQNNGV. V dropped 0 bases and J dropped 6 bases, with 12 bases sitting between them. The DNA of the CDR3 is TGTGCCAGCAGCTTAGAGTCAGGGGTGGGTCAGCCCCAGCATTTT. Encoded protein: CASSLESGVGQPQHF.